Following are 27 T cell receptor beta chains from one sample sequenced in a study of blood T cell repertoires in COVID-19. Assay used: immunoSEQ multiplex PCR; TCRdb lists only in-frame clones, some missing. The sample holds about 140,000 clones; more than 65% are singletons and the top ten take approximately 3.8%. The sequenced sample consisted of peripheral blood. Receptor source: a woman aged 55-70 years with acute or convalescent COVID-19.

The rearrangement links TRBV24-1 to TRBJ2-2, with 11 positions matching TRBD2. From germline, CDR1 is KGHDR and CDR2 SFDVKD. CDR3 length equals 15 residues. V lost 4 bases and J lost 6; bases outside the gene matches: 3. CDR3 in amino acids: CATSEASGGSGELFF. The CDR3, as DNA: TGTGCCACCAGTGAGGCTAGCGGGGGGTCCGGGGAGCTGTTTTTT.

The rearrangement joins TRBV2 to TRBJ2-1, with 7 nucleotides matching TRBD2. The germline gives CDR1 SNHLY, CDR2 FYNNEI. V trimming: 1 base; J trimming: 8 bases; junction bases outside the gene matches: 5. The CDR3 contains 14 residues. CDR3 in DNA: TGTGCCAGCAGTGAAGAAGCGGGGATCGATGAGCAGTTCTTC. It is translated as CASSEEAGIDEQFF.

CDR3 protein: CAWSVGGNNEQFF. As DNA, the CDR3 is TGTGCCTGGAGTGTAGGCGGAAACAATGAGCAGTTCTTC. The V and J genes are TRBV30 and TRBJ2-1; D gene unclear. This CDR3 has 13 amino acids. V was shortened by 0 bases and J by 5 bases, with 8 bases between the two germline ends. Germline CDR1 GTSNPN, CDR2 SVGIG (reference sequence).

CDR3 DNA: TGTGCCAGCAGGGCGGGATTCCAAGAGACCCAGTACTTC. It codes for CASRAGFQETQYF. The V call is TRBV6-5, the J call TRBJ2-5, with D perhaps TRBD2 (6 bases). The germline V and J ends were trimmed by 6 bases and 1 base, with 9 bases remaining between them. The CDR3 contains 13 residues. CDR1 MNHEY and CDR2 SVGAGI come from the germline V gene.

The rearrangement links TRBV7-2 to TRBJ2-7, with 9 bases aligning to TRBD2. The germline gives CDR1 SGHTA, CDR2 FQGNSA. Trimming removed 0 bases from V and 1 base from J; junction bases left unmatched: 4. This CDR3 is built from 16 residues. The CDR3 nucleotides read TGTGCCAGCAGCTTAGCGGGCGGGAGGGGGTCCTACGAGCAGTACTTC. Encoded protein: CASSLAGGRGSYEQYF. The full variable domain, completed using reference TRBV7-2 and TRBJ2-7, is GAGVSQSPSNKVTEKGKDVELRCDPISGHTALYWYRQSLGQGLEFLIYFQGNSAPDKSGLPSDRFSAERTGGSVSTLTIQRTQQEDSAVYLCASSLAGGRGSYEQYFGPGTRLTVT.

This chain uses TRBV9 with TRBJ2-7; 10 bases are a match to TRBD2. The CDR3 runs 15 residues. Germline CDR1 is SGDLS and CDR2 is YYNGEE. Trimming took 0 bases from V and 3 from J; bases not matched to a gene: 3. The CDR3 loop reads CASSVALAGVYEQYF. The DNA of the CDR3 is TGTGCCAGCAGCGTAGCCCTAGCGGGGGTCTACGAGCAGTACTTC.

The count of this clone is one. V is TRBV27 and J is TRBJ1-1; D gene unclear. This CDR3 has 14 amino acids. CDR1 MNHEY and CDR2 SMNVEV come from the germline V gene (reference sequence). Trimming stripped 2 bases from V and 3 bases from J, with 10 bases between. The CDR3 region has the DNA TGTGCCAGCAGTTTAAACAGACGAGACACTGAAGCTTTCTTT. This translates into CASSLNRRDTEAFF.

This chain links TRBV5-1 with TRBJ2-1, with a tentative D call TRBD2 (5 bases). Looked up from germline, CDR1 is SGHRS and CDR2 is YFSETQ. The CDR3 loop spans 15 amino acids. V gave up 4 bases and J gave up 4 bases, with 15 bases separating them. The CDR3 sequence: CASSLESGAYNEQFF. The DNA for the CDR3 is TGCGCCAGCAGCCTTGAAAGCGGAGCGTACAATGAGCAGTTCTTC.

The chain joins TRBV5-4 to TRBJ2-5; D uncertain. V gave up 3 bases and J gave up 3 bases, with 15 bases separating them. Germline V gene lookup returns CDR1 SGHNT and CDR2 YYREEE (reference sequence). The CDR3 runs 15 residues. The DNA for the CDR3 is TGTGCCAGCAGCTCCTCTGGCACGGGTAAAGAGACCCAGTACTTC. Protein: CASSSSGTGKETQYF.

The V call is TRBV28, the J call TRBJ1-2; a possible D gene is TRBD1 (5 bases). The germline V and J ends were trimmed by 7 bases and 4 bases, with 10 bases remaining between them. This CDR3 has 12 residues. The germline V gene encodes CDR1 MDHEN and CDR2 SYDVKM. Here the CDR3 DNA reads TGTGCCAGCAAAGGGGTCCTCTATGGCTACACCTTC. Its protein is CASKGVLYGYTF.

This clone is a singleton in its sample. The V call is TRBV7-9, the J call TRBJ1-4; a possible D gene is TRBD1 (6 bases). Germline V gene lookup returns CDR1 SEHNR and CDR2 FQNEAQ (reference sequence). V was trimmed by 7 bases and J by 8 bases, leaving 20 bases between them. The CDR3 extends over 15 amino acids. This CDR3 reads CASTRSRDTEEKLFF. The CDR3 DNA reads TGTGCCAGCACCAGAAGCCGGGACACGGAGGAAAAACTGTTTTTT.

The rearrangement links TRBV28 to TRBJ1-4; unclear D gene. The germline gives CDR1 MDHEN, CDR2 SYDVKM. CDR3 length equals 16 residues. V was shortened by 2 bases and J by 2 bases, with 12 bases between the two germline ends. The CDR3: CASSLDPRLTNEKLFF. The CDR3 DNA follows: TGTGCCAGCAGTTTAGATCCGCGCCTTACTAATGAAAAACTGTTTTTT. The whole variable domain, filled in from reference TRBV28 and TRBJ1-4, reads DVKVTQSSRYLVKRTGEKVFLECVQDMDHENMFWYRQDPGLGLRLIYFSYDVKMKEKGDIPEGYSVSREKKERFSLILESASTNQTSMYLCASSLDPRLTNEKLFFGSGTQLSVL.

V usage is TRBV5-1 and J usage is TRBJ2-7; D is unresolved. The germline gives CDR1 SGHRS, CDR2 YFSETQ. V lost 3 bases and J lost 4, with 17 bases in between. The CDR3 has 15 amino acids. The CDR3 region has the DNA TGCGCCAGCAGCTACGGTATGGGCCAGATATACGAGCAGTACTTC. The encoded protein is CASSYGMGQIYEQYF.

The CDR3 loop is CASSPRQGFEPQHF. CDR3 DNA sequence: TGTGCCAGCAGTCCCAGACAGGGGTTCGAGCCCCAGCATTTT. The rearrangement links TRBV27 to TRBJ1-5, with 8 bases lining up with TRBD1. Germline-derived CDR1 and CDR2 are MNHEY and SMNVEV (reference sequence). With V trimmed by 5 bases and J by 8 bases, 8 bases remained unmatched. CDR3 length: 14 residues.

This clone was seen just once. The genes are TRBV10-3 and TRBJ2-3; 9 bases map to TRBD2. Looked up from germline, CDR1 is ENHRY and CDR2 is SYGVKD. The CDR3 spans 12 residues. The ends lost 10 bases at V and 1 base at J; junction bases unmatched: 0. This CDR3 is CASGRGTDTQYF. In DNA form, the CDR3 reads TGTGCCAGCGGGAGGGGCACAGATACGCAGTATTTT.

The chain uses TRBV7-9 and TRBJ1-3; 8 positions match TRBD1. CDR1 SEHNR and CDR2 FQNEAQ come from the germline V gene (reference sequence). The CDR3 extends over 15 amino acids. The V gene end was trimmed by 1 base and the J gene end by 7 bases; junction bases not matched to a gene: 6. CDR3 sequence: CASSLGRQGINTIYF. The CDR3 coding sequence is TGTGCCAGCAGCTTAGGGCGACAGGGGATCAACACCATATATTTT.

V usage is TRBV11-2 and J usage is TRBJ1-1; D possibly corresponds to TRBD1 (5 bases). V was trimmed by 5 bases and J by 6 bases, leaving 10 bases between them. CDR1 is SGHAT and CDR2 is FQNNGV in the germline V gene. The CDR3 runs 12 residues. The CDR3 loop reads CASSAQGAEAFF. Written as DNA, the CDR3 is TGTGCCAGCAGCGCCCAGGGCGCTGAAGCTTTCTTT.

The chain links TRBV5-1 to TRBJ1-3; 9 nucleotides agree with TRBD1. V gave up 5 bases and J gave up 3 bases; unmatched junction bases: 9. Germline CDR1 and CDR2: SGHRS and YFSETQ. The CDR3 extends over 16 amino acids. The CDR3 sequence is CASSPLGQGNGNTIYF. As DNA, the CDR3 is TGCGCCAGCAGTCCTTTGGGACAGGGAAATGGAAACACCATATATTTT.

The CDR3 DNA reads as TGTGCCAGCAGCCGCACGAGCGGACGTAACTACGAGCAGTACTTC. It codes for CASSRTSGRNYEQYF. V is TRBV28 and J is TRBJ2-7; tentative D call: TRBD2 (5 bases). CDR3 length equals 15 residues. Trimming stripped 6 bases from V and 3 bases from J, with 18 bases between. Germline V gives CDR1 MDHEN, CDR2 SYDVKM. The variable domain in full, with the rest retrieved from reference TRBV28 and TRBJ2-7, is DVKVTQSSRYLVKRTGEKVFLECVQDMDHENMFWYRQDPGLGLRLIYFSYDVKMKEKGDIPEGYSVSREKKERFSLILESASTNQTSMYLCASSRTSGRNYEQYFGPGTRLTVT.

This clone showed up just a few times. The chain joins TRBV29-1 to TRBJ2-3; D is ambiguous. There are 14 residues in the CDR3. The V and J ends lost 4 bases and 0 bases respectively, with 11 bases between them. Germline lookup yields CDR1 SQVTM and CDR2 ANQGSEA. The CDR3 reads CSVAPRSSTDTQYF. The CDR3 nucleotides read TGCAGCGTTGCCCCCCGGTCGAGCACAGATACGCAGTATTTT.

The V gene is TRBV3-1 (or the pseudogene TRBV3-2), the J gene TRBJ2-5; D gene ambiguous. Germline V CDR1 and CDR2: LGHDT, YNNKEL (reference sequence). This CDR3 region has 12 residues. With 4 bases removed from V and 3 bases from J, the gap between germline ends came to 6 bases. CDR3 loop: CASSPFEETQYF. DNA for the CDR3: TGTGCCAGCAGCCCTTTCGAAGAGACCCAGTACTTC.

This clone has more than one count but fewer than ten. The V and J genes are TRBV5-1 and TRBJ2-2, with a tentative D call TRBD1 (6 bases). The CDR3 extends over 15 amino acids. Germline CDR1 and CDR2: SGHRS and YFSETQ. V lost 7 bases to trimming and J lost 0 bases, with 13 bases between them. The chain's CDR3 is CASYMDSANTGELFF. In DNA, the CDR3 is TGCGCCAGCTATATGGACAGCGCGAACACCGGGGAGCTGTTTTTT.

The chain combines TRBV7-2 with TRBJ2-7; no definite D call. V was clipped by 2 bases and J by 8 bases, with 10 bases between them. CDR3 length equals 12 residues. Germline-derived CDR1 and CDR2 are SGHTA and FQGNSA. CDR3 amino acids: CASSLSDPQQYF. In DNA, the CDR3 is TGTGCCAGCAGCTTAAGCGATCCCCAGCAGTACTTC.

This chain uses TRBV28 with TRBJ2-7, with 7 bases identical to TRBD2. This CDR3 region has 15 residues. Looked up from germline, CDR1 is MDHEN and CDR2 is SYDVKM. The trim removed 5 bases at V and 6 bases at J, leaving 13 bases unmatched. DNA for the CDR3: TGTGCCAGCAGTCCCCTACACGGCTGGGGGGGCGAGCAGTACTTC. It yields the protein CASSPLHGWGGEQYF. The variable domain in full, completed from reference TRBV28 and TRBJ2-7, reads DVKVTQSSRYLVKRTGEKVFLECVQDMDHENMFWYRQDPGLGLRLIYFSYDVKMKEKGDIPEGYSVSREKKERFSLILESASTNQTSMYLCASSPLHGWGGEQYFGPGTRLTVT.

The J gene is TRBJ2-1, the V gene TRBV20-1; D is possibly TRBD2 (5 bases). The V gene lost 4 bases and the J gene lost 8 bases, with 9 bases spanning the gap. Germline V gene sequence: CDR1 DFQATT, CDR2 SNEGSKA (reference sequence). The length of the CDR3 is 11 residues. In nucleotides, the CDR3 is TGCAGTGCTAAACTAGGCGATGAGCAGTTCTTC. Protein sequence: CSAKLGDEQFF.

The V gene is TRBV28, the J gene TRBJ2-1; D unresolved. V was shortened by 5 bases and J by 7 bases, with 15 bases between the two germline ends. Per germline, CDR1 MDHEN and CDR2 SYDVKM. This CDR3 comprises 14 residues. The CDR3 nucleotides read TGTGCCAGCAGTCAAGGTCGATGGGCGAATGAGCAGTTCTTC. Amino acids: CASSQGRWANEQFF.

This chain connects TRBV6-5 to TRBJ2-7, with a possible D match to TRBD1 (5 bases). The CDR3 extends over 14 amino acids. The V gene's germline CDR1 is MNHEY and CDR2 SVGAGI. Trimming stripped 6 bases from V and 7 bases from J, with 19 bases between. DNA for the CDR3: TGTGCCAGCAGCCTCAAGACCAGGGTCCCTGAGCAGTACTTC. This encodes CASSLKTRVPEQYF.